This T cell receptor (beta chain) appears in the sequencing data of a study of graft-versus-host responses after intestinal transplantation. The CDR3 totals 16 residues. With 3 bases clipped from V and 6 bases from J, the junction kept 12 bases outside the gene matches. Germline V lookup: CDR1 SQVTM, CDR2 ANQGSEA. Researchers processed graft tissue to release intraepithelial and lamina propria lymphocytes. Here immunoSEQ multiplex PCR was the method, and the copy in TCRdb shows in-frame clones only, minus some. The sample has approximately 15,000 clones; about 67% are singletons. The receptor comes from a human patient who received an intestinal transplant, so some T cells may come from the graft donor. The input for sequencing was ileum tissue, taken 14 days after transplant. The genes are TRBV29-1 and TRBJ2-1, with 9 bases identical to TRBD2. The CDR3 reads CSVEPSGIHPSNEQFF. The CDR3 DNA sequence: TGCAGCGTTGAGCCTAGCGGGATTCACCCCTCCAATGAGCAGTTCTTC.